These T cell receptor beta chains were read from a single sample in a study of T cell clonotyping in hematopoietic cell transplantation. The protocol was immunoSEQ multiplex PCR, while the TCRdb copy is restricted to in-frame clones and leaves out a portion. Among approximately 9,000 clones, roughly 87% were seen once, and the ten largest hold 27%. This specimen was peripheral blood mononuclear cells, taken before stem cell transplant. These receptors all stem from a woman aged 60 to 75 with acute myeloid leukemia. Some clones in this sample may be carry-over from other donors' samples. CDR3s include the opening cysteine and the closing phenylalanine or tryptophan. The D gene is left open where the match is weak.

v_call	d_call	j_call	cdr3_aa
TRBV7-2	TRBD1	TRBJ2-2	CASSRDRNTGELFF
TRBV2	-	TRBJ1-2	CASTAEGRGYTF
TRBV4-3	-	TRBJ1-2	CASSQDLRPNYGYTF
TRBV21-1	-	TRBJ2-3	CASSKTSGASTDTQYF
TRBV28	-	TRBJ2-5	CASSFWETQYF
TRBV5-5	-	TRBJ1-2	CASSFRVLYGYTF
TRBV7-9	-	TRBJ2-7	CASSPEGYEQYF
TRBV7-9	-	TRBJ2-5	CASRLTGQETQYF
TRBV7-8	-	TRBJ1-2	CASSNTGRYGYTF
TRBV14	-	TRBJ2-3	CASSPGMSGGWGDTQYF
TRBV2	-	TRBJ1-5	CASSEKGRGFGQPQHF
TRBV11-1	-	TRBJ1-2	CASSLSGDGYTF
TRBV5-1	TRBD1	TRBJ1-3	CASSLQGSSGNTIYF
TRBV5-1	-	TRBJ1-4	CASSPVNSVNEKLFF
TRBV7-9	-	TRBJ2-7	CASSSLELSSSYEQYF
TRBV19	TRBD2	TRBJ2-2	CASMPWSGRAGELFF
TRBV19	-	TRBJ1-5	CASNSQPQHF
TRBV11-2	TRBD1	TRBJ2-7	CASSPRDRGQQQYF
TRBV6-5	TRBD1	TRBJ2-7	CASSFRQGYEQYF
TRBV18	-	TRBJ1-2	CASSPLGGYTF
TRBV19	-	TRBJ1-1	CASSIGQGSEAFF